The 23 T cell receptor beta chains below come from one sample, sequenced in a study of vaccination effects on CD4 cells after COVID-19. For these receptors, no antigen is known. Assay: immunoSEQ multiplex PCR; the TCRdb copy retains only in-frame clones and omits some. This table has tens of thousands of clones, 60% to 75% appearing once. Viral peptide pool expansion of antigen-specific CD4+ T cells preceded sequencing in the ViraFEST assay. An approximately ten-day culture period preceded the isolation of CD4+ T cells. Vaccinees lacked prior SARS-CoV-2 infection and tested negative for nucleocapsid antibodies. The material sequenced was CD4+ T cells from PBMCs cultured with HCoV-OC43 spike peptides, taken before COVID-19 vaccination. Subset denoted: HCoV-OC43 spike overlapping peptide pool stimulation. These receptors were collected from a human donor who received a COVID-19 vaccine.

The sample holds a few counts of this clone. This chain connects TRBV6-4 to TRBJ1-2; D is possibly TRBD1 (6 bases). The CDR3 has 13 amino acids. V lost 9 bases and J 5 bases, leaving 16 bases between the germline ends. Per the germline V gene, CDR1 is MRHNA and CDR2 is SNTAGT. The CDR3 DNA reads TGTGCCAGGGGCTACCGGGACATTTATGGCTACACCTTC. The encoded protein is CARGYRDIYGYTF.

This chain uses TRBV18 with TRBJ2-1, with TRBD2 matching 11 bases. Germline V gene sequence: CDR1 KGHSH, CDR2 LQKENI. Germline trimming cut 0 bases from V and 6 bases from J; bases unmatched to any gene: 4. CDR3 length equals 16 residues. The CDR3 here is CASSPPTSGGGNEQFF. CDR3 DNA sequence: TGTGCCAGCTCACCACCAACTAGCGGGGGCGGCAATGAGCAGTTCTTC.

The CDR3 coding sequence is TGTGCCAGCTCGAACAGTAACACTGAAGCTTTCTTT. This gives the protein CASSNSNTEAFF. The chain uses TRBV18 and TRBJ1-1; no clear D. CDR3 length: 12 residues. Germline V gene data show CDR1 as KGHSH and CDR2 as LQKENI. Trimming cost V 6 bases and J 2 bases, with 7 bases left between them.

The table lists this clone with a few counts. V usage is TRBV3-1 (or the pseudogene TRBV3-2) and J usage is TRBJ1-1, with unresolved D. This CDR3 comprises 14 residues. V lost 0 bases, J lost 1 base, and 6 bases lay in between. Germline loops: CDR1 LGHDT, CDR2 YNNKEL (reference sequence). The CDR3 nucleotides are TGTGCCAGCAGCCAAGATTGGGAGAACACTGAAGCTTTCTTT. It specifies CASSQDWENTEAFF.

In its sample, this clone was seen a few times. The rearrangement uses TRBV7-9 and TRBJ2-7; 9 bases match TRBD2. J gave up 6 bases and V 5 bases, and 17 bases lay outside the gene matches. The CDR3 runs 17 residues. Germline CDR1 SEHNR, CDR2 FQNEAQ (reference sequence). The chain's CDR3 is CASSPGAIGTSFSEQYF. DNA for the CDR3: TGTGCCAGCAGCCCCGGGGCTATCGGGACTAGCTTCTCCGAGCAGTACTTC.

This clone was seen only a few times. This CDR3 is CASSSRSGSGSGTYEQYF. The CDR3 DNA is TGCGCCAGCAGCTCAAGGTCTGGGAGCGGGAGTGGTACCTACGAGCAGTACTTC. The J gene is TRBJ2-7, the V gene TRBV5-1, with 8 bases matching TRBD2. The germline CDR1 and CDR2 sequences are SGHRS and YFSETQ. V lost 3 bases and J lost 2; bases outside the gene matches: 16. The CDR3 contains 18 residues.

This clone was observed a handful of times. As DNA, the CDR3 is TGTGCCAGCAGCCAACTCCCGAGAAGCACAGATACGCAGTATTTT. Its translation: CASSQLPRSTDTQYF. V and J are TRBV14 and TRBJ2-3; D is ambiguous. V dropped 2 bases and J dropped 0 bases, with 9 bases sitting between them. The CDR3 totals 15 residues. Germline CDR1 and CDR2: SGHDN and FVKESK.

The J gene is TRBJ1-5, the V gene TRBV6-5; no reliable D call. The CDR3 is made up of 13 amino acids. V lost 4 bases and J lost 7, with 11 bases in between. CDR1 MNHEY and CDR2 SVGAGI come from the germline V gene. CDR3 in amino acids: CASSWSGGQPQHF. In DNA, the CDR3 is TGTGCCAGCAGTTGGTCAGGAGGCCAGCCCCAGCATTTT.

This chain joins TRBV29-1 and TRBJ2-1, with 9 bases matching TRBD2. Germline V CDR1 and CDR2: SQVTM, ANQGSEA. After removal of 2 bases from V and 14 bases from J, the junction contained 4 bases not matched to a gene. This CDR3 is built from 11 residues. The CDR3: CSVEYGGREFF. The CDR3 DNA reads TGCAGCGTTGAATACGGCGGGAGGGAGTTCTTC.

The chain joins TRBV5-8 to TRBJ1-3; TRBD1 is a possible D gene (5 bases). Germline CDR1 and CDR2: SGHTS and YDEGEE. V was pared by 2 bases and J by 4 bases, with 10 bases between. The CDR3 has 14 residues. The CDR3 region is CASSLTGPGNTIYF. CDR3 nucleotide sequence: TGTGCCAGCAGCTTAACAGGTCCCGGAAACACCATATATTTT.

CDR3 in DNA: TGTGCCAGCAGCTCCGGGAATTCGGGCACAGATACGCAGTATTTT. As protein: CASSSGNSGTDTQYF. The V and J genes are TRBV5-5 and TRBJ2-3, with D possibly TRBD2 on 5 matching bases. The CDR3 sequence is 15 residues long. Trimming left V 3 bases short and J 1 base short, with 12 bases between. Germline values: CDR1 SGHKS, CDR2 YYEKEE (reference sequence). The full variable domain, with the rest looked up from reference TRBV5-5 and TRBJ2-3, is DAGVTQSPTHLIKTRGQQVTLRCSPISGHKSVSWYQQVLGQGPQFIFQYYEKEERGRGNFPDRFSARQFPNYSSELNVNALLLGDSALYLCASSSGNSGTDTQYFGPGTRLTVL.

The chain combines TRBV3-1 (or the pseudogene TRBV3-2) with TRBJ2-7; D may be TRBD1 or TRBD2 (5 bases each). Trimming cost V 3 bases and J 0 bases, with 18 bases left between them. Germline values: CDR1 LGHDT, CDR2 YNNKEL (reference sequence). CDR3 length equals 17 residues. The CDR3 region is CASSQGKGRVSSYEQYF. The CDR3 DNA is TGTGCCAGCAGCCAGGGAAAGGGACGGGTTAGCTCCTACGAGCAGTACTTC.

This clone was seen a single time. The V and J genes are TRBV6-2 or TRBV6-3 and TRBJ2-1; D is unresolved. The CDR3 runs 15 residues. The V gene lost 6 bases and the J gene lost 0 bases, with 12 bases spanning the gap. Germline V lookup: CDR1 MNHEY, CDR2 SVGEGT. The CDR3 DNA reads as TGTGCCAGCAGCCGAGTCTGGGGCTCCTACAATGAGCAGTTCTTC. Amino acids: CASSRVWGSYNEQFF.

The chain combines TRBV19 with TRBJ1-2, with D uncertain. Trimming removed 3 bases from V and 8 bases from J, with 10 bases in between. From germline, CDR1 is LNHDA and CDR2 SQIVND (reference sequence). The CDR3 contains 12 residues. The CDR3 loop reads CASSIGWGGYTF. CDR3 coding DNA: TGTGCCAGTAGTATCGGGTGGGGAGGCTACACCTTC.

The chain couples TRBV10-3 to TRBJ1-2; 7 bases agree with TRBD1. Germline V gene data show CDR1 as ENHRY and CDR2 as SYGVKD. The V and J ends lost 11 bases and 0 bases, in that order; junction bases with no gene match: 6. This CDR3 has 13 residues. The DNA of the CDR3 is TGTGCCTCCCGGGACAGCGCTAACTATGGCTACACCTTC. Translation gives CASRDSANYGYTF.

In nucleotides, the CDR3 is TGCGCCAGCAGGGGCTTGGGCCGACAGGGTTCTGAAGCTTTCTTT. It specifies CASRGLGRQGSEAFF. This chain uses TRBV5-1 with TRBJ1-1, with TRBD1 matching over 7 bases. V dropped 5 bases and J dropped 6; count of bases not matched to a gene: 13. The CDR3 sequence is 15 residues long. Germline CDR1 reads SGHRS; CDR2 reads YFSETQ. Using reference TRBV5-1 and TRBJ1-1 for the parts outside the CDR3, the full variable domain is KAGVTQTPRYLIKTRGQQVTLSCSPISGHRSVSWYQQTPGQGLQFLFEYFSETQRNKGNFPGRFSGRQFSNSRSEMNVSTLELGDSALYLCASRGLGRQGSEAFFGQGTRLTVV.

This clone was counted between two and nine times. As DNA, the CDR3 is TGTGCCAGCAGTTTAGCCGGGACAGTCGAACTGTTTTTT. Translating it yields CASSLAGTVELFF. The chain employs TRBV12-3 or TRBV12-4 and TRBJ1-4; 7 bases match TRBD1. The CDR3 length is 13 residues. The trim removed 0 bases at V and 12 bases at J, leaving 4 bases unmatched.

There are a few counts of this clone. The V and J genes are TRBV5-6 and TRBJ2-5; TRBD2 matches 9 bases. Trimming removed 2 bases from V and 4 bases from J; junction bases left unmatched: 9. The germline V gene encodes CDR1 SGHDT and CDR2 YYEEEE. CDR3 length: 16 residues. CDR3 nucleotide sequence: TGTGCCAGCAGCTTTCGAAGAATAGCGGGAGCAGAGACCCAGTACTTC. Translation: CASSFRRIAGAETQYF.

This clone appeared a few times. The genes are TRBV10-3 and TRBJ2-1; TRBD2 aligns across 13 bases. The V gene's germline CDR1 is ENHRY and CDR2 SYGVKD. Trimming cost V 8 bases and J 10 bases; bases outside gene matches: 5. This CDR3 is built from 13 residues. The DNA of the CDR3 is TGTGCCATCGGGGGGACTAGCGGGGAGGAGCAGTTCTTC. Translating it yields CAIGGTSGEEQFF.

The J gene is TRBJ2-5, the V gene TRBV21-1. TRBV21-1 is shown as a pseudogene. This CDR3 comprises 13 residues. The CDR3 here is CASRMGGPETQYF. The CDR3 nucleotides are TGTGCCAGCAGGATGGGCGGCCCAGAGACCCAGTACTTC.

This clone turned up a few times. The rearrangement uses TRBV4-1 and TRBJ1-2, with 7 bases lining up with TRBD1. With V trimmed by 6 bases and J by 4 bases, 8 bases remained unmatched. Germline V gene data show CDR1 as MGHRA and CDR2 as YSYEKL. This CDR3 comprises 14 residues. In DNA form, the CDR3 reads TGCGCCAGCAGTCTAAGGGGGCTGGGCTATGGCTACACCTTC. Translating gives CASSLRGLGYGYTF.

This chain uses TRBV6-6 with TRBJ2-3, with TRBD2 matching over 7 bases. The CDR3 contains 15 residues. From germline, CDR1 is MNHNY and CDR2 SVGAGI (reference sequence). J was trimmed by 1 base and V by 2 bases; bases with no gene match: 3. The CDR3 bases are TGTGCCAGCAGTTACGAACTAGCGCGCACAGATACGCAGTATTTT. This translates into CASSYELARTDTQYF.

The chain employs TRBV7-9 and TRBJ1-2, with 10 positions matching TRBD1. The CDR3 is 15 residues long. Germline CDR1 reads SEHNR; CDR2 reads FQNEAQ (reference sequence). Trimming cost V 5 bases and J 3 bases; bases outside gene matches: 6. The CDR3, as DNA: TGTGCCAGCAGCCAGACAGGGGGCAGCTACTATGGCTACACCTTC. This encodes CASSQTGGSYYGYTF.